This TCR beta chain emerged from a study of shared clonotypes between healthy human individuals. The study's findings and limits: Clonotype sharing among the donors was expected to vary with sequencing depth.

Free of recent acute infections or vaccinations, the donors were healthy HIV-negative adults. As regards this clone: Its antigen remains unidentified.

V lost 0 bases to trimming and J lost 6 bases, with 12 bases between them. The germline gives CDR1 SGHDN, CDR2 FVKESK. The CDR3 extends over 15 amino acids. Assay used: immunoSEQ multiplex PCR; TCRdb lists only in-frame clones, some missing. The data contain more than 1.2 million clones, 98% of them singletons. The chain employs TRBV14 and TRBJ1-5, with TRBD1 as a possible D gene (5 bases). The origin of this receptor is a man younger than 45 in good health. Sequencing used naive CD4+ T cells sorted from blood. Sample subset: CD45RA+ positively selected. CDR3 residues: CASSQEGVYGQPQHF. In DNA form, the CDR3 reads TGTGCCAGCAGCCAAGAAGGGGTTTATGGTCAGCCCCAGCATTTT.